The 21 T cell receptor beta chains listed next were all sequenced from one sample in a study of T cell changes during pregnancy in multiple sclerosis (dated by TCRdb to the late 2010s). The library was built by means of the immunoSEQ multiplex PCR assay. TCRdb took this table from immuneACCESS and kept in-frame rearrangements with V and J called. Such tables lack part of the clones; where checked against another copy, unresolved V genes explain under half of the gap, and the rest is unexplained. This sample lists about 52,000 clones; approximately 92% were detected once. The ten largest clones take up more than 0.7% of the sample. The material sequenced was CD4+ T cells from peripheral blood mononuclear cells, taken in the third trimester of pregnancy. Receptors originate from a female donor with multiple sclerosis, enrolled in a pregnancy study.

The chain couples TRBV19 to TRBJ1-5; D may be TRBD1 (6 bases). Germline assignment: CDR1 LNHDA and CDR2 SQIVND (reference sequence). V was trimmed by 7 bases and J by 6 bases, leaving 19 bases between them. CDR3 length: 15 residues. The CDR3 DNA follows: TGTGCCAGTATCGCAGGGGAGATTCGCAGTCAGCCCCAGCATTTT. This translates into CASIAGEIRSQPQHF.

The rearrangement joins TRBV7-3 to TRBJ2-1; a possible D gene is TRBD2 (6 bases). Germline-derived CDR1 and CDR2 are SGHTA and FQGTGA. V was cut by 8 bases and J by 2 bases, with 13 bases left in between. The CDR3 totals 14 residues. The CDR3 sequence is CASRPGGTYNEQFF. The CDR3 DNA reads TGTGCCAGCCGGCCCGGCGGGACCTACAATGAGCAGTTCTTC.

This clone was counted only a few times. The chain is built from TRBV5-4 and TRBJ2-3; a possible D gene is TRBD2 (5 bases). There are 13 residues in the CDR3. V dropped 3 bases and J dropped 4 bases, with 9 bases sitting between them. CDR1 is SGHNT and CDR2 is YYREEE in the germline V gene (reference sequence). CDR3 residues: CASSSAGADTQYF. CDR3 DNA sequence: TGTGCCAGCAGCTCCGCGGGCGCAGATACGCAGTATTTT.

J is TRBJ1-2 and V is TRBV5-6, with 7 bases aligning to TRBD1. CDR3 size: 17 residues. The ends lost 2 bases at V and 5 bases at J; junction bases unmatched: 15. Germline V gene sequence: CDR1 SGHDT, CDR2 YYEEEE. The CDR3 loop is CASSFVLETGRNYGYTF. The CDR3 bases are TGTGCCAGCAGCTTTGTACTCGAGACAGGGAGGAATTATGGCTACACCTTC.

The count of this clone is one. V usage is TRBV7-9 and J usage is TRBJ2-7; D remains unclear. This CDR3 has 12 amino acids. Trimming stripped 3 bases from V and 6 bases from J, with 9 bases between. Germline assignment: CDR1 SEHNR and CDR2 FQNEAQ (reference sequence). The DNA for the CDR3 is TGTGCCAGCAGCTTCCTATTTTCCGAGCAGTACTTC. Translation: CASSFLFSEQYF. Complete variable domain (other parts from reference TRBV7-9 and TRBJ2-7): DTGVSQNPRHKITKRGQNVTFRCDPISEHNRLYWYRQTLGQGPEFLTYFQNEAQLEKSRLLSDRFSAERPKGSFSTLEIQRTEQGDSAMYLCASSFLFSEQYFGPGTRLTVT.

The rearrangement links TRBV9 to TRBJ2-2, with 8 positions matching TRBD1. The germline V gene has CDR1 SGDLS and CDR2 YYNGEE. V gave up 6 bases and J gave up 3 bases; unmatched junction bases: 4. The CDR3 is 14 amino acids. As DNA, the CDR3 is TGTGCCAGCACCCTGACAGGGGACACCGGGGAGCTGTTTTTT. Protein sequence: CASTLTGDTGELFF.

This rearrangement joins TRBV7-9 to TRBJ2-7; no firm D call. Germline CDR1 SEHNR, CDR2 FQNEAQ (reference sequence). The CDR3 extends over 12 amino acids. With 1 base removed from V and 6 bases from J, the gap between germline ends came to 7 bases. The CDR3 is CASSLVQFEQYF. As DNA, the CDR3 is TGTGCCAGCAGCTTAGTACAGTTCGAGCAGTACTTC.

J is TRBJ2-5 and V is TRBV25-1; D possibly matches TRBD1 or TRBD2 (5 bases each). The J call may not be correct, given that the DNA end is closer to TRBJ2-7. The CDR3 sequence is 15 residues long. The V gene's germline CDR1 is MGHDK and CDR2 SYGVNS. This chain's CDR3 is CASSESRGDSYEQYF. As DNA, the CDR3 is TGTGCCAGCAGTGAAAGTAGAGGGGACTCCTACGAGCAGTACTTC.

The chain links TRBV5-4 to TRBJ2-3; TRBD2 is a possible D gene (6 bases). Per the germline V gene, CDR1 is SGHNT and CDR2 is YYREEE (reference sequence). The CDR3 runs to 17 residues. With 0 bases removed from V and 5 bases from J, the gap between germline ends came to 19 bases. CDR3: CASSLGGVVGGGDTQYF. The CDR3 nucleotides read TGTGCCAGCAGCTTGGGCGGGGTGGTAGGTGGGGGAGATACGCAGTATTTT. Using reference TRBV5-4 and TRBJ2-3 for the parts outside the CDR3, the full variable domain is ETGVTQSPTHLIKTRGQQVTLRCSSQSGHNTVSWYQQALGQGPQFIFQYYREEENGRGNFPPRFSGLQFPNYSSELNVNALELDDSALYLCASSLGGVVGGGDTQYFGPGTRLTVL.

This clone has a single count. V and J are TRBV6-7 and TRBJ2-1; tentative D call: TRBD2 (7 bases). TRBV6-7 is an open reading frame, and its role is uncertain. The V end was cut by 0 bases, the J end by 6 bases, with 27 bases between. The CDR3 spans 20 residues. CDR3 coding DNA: TGTGCCAGCAGTTACTCGATCAAAAAGACTAGCCTCCAGGGGCCCAATGAGCAGTTCTTC. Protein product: CASSYSIKKTSLQGPNEQFF.

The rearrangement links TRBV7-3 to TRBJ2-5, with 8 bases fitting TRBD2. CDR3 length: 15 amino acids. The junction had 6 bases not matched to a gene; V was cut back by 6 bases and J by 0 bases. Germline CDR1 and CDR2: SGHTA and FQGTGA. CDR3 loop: CASSLFSGNQETQYF. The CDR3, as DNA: TGTGCCAGCAGTCTCTTTAGCGGGAACCAAGAGACCCAGTACTTC.

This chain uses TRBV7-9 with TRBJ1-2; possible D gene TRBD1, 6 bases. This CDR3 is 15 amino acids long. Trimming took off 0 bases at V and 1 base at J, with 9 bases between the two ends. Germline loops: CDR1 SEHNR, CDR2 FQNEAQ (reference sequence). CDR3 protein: CASSLATGLNYGYTF. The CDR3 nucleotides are TGTGCCAGCAGCTTAGCAACAGGGCTTAACTATGGCTACACCTTC.

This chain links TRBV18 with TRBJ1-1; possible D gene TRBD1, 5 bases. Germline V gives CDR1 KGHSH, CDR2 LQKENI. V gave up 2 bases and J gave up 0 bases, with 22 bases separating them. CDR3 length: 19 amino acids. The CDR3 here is CASSPGAAGTRYMNTEAFF. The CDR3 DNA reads TGTGCCAGCTCACCAGGGGCTGCAGGCACCCGATACATGAACACTGAAGCTTTCTTT.

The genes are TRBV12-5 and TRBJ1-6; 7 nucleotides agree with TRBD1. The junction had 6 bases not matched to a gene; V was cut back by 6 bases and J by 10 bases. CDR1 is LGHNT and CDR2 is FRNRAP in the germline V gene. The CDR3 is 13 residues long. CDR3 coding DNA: TGTGCTAGTGGCCTTACAGGGGACTCACCCCTCCACTTT. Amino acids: CASGLTGDSPLHF.

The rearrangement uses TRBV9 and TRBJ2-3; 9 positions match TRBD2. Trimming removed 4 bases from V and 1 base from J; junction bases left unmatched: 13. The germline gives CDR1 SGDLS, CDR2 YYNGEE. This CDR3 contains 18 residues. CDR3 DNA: TGTGCCAGCAGCACCTCGGGGAGCGGGGGGCGGGGCACAGATACGCAGTATTTT. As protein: CASSTSGSGGRGTDTQYF.

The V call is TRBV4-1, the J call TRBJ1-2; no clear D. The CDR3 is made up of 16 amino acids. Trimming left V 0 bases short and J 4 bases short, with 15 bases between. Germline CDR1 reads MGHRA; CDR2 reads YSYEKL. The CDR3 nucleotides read TGCGCCAGCAGCCAAGATCGTGGAGATTTAAGCTATGGCTACACCTTC. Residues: CASSQDRGDLSYGYTF.

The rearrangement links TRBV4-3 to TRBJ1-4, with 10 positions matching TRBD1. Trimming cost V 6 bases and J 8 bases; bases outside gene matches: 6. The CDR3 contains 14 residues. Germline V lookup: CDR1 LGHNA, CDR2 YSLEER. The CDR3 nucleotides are TGCGCCAGCAGTCGGACAGGGGGGAGGGAAAAACTGTTTTTT. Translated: CASSRTGGREKLFF.

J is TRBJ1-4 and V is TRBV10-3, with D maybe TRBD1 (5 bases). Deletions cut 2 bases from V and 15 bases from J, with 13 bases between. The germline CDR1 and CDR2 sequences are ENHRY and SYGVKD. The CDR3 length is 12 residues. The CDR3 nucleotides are TGTGCCATCAGTGAGAGCGGGACGGGAATGTTTTTT. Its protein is CAISESGTGMFF.

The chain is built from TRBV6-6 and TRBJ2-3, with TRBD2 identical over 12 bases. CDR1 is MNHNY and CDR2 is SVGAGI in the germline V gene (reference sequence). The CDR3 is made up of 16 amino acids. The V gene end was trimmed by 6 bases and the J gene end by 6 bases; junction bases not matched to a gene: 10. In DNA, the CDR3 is TGTGCCAGCAGGGAACAGCTAGCGGGGGGGCCGGATACGCAGTATTTT. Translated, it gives CASREQLAGGPDTQYF.

The DNA for the CDR3 is TGTGCCAGCAGGTCTAGGGGGGGGGTAGCTGAGCAGTTCTTC. This encodes CASRSRGGVAEQFF. The chain recombines TRBV6-6 with TRBJ2-1; weak D call: TRBD2 (7 bases). Germline V gene sequence: CDR1 MNHNY, CDR2 SVGAGI (reference sequence). The V and J ends lost 6 bases and 9 bases respectively, with 18 bases between them. This CDR3 is built from 14 residues.

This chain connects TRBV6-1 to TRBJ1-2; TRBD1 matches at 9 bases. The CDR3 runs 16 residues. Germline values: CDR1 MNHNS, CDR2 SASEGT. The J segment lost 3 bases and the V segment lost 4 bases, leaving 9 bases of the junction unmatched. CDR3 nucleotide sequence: TGTGCCAGCAGTGCTACAGGGGGCGCAGGGGACTATGGCTACACCTTC. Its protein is CASSATGGAGDYGYTF.